A selection of T cell receptor beta chains follows, all from one sample in a study of cytomegalovirus exposure and HLA in healthy donors. Data came from immunoSEQ multiplex PCR; TCRdb stores just in-frame clones and leaves some out. This table holds 170,000 or so clones, approximately 84% found once. Sequenced material: PBMCs. These receptors were taken from a man younger than 35 in good health and CMV-seronegative. Both conserved end residues are part of each CDR3. The D gene is left open where the match is weak. Where a row states a size, it is once, few, many or the class of an expanded clone; other rows omit it.

v_gene: TRBV10-2; abundance: NA; j_gene: TRBJ2-1; d_gene: NA; CDR3nt: TGCGCCAGCAGTGAAGCGGAATACTCCTACAATGAGCAGTTCTTC; CDR3aa: CASSEAEYSYNEQFF
v_gene: TRBV27; abundance: NA; j_gene: TRBJ2-1; d_gene: NA; CDR3nt: TGTGCCACAACTTCGAGATCGTCGAATGAGCAGTTCTTC; CDR3aa: CATTSRSSNEQFF
v_gene: TRBV6-1; abundance: NA; j_gene: TRBJ1-5; d_gene: TRBD1; CDR3nt: TGTGCCAGCAGTGCTGCAGGGGGATGGCAGCCCCAGCATTTT; CDR3aa: CASSAAGGWQPQHF
v_gene: TRBV30; abundance: NA; j_gene: TRBJ2-7; d_gene: TRBD1; CDR3nt: TGTGCCTGGAGTGGGGACAGGGCCTCCTACGAGCAGTACTTC; CDR3aa: CAWSGDRASYEQYF
v_gene: TRBV5-6; abundance: NA; j_gene: TRBJ2-3; d_gene: NA; CDR3nt: TGTGCCAGCAGCATGCGACTAGTGGATACGCAGTATTTT; CDR3aa: CASSMRLVDTQYF
v_gene: TRBV7-8; abundance: NA; j_gene: TRBJ2-4; d_gene: NA; CDR3nt: TGTGCCAGCAGCTTATATCTCAGGGGAAACCTAGCCAAAAACATTCAGTACTTC; CDR3aa: CASSLYLRGNLAKNIQYF
v_gene: TRBV5-4; abundance: NA; j_gene: TRBJ2-7; d_gene: NA; CDR3nt: TGTGCCAGCAGCTTGGGTGGGGAGGAGTACTTC; CDR3aa: CASSLGGEEYF
v_gene: TRBV4-3; abundance: NA; j_gene: TRBJ2-1; d_gene: NA; CDR3nt: TGCGCCAGCAGCCGACGGAGAGACAATGAGCAGTTCTTC; CDR3aa: CASSRRRDNEQFF
v_gene: TRBV7-9; abundance: NA; j_gene: TRBJ1-1; d_gene: NA; CDR3nt: TGTGCCAGCAGCTTAGAAGGGGCCCGCCTGAACACTGAAGCTTTCTTT; CDR3aa: CASSLEGARLNTEAFF
v_gene: TRBV4-2; abundance: NA; j_gene: TRBJ1-6; d_gene: NA; CDR3nt: TGTGCCAGCAGCCAGGCAGGGAATTCACCCCTCCACTTT; CDR3aa: CASSQAGNSPLHF
v_gene: TRBV7-9; abundance: NA; j_gene: TRBJ1-3; d_gene: TRBD1; CDR3nt: TGTGCCAGCAGCCCGGGACAGCAGTTCGGGCAGTTCTCTGGAAACACCATATATTTT; CDR3aa: CASSPGQQFGQFSGNTIYF
v_gene: TRBV5-1; abundance: NA; j_gene: TRBJ2-1; d_gene: TRBD2; CDR3nt: TGCGCCAGCAGCTTGGGACTAGCGGGGGGGTTGCCCACAAATGAGCAGTTCTTC; CDR3aa: CASSLGLAGGLPTNEQFF
v_gene: TRBV29-1; abundance: NA; j_gene: TRBJ2-1; d_gene: TRBD2; CDR3nt: TGCAGCGTTGAAAGTTGGCGGGAGCCTCACCACAATGAGCAGTTCTTC; CDR3aa: CSVESWREPHHNEQFF
v_gene: TRBV18; abundance: NA; j_gene: TRBJ2-7; d_gene: TRBD1; CDR3nt: TGTGCCAGCTCACCCCCGGGACAGGGTTACGAGCAGTACTTC; CDR3aa: CASSPPGQGYEQYF
v_gene: TRBV5-6; abundance: NA; j_gene: TRBJ1-2; d_gene: TRBD1; CDR3nt: TGTGCCAGCAGCTCCCCCGGGACAGGGGGATACGGCTACACCTTC; CDR3aa: CASSSPGTGGYGYTF
v_gene: TRBV27; abundance: NA; j_gene: TRBJ2-3; d_gene: NA; CDR3nt: TGTGCCAGCAGTTTAGGAGCGGTTGATACGCAGTATTTT; CDR3aa: CASSLGAVDTQYF
v_gene: TRBV2; abundance: NA; j_gene: TRBJ2-1; d_gene: NA; CDR3nt: TGTGCCAGCAGCCCGACGGAGTTCCACCTCTACAATGAGCAGTTCTTC; CDR3aa: CASSPTEFHLYNEQFF
v_gene: TRBV20-1; abundance: NA; j_gene: TRBJ1-1; d_gene: NA; CDR3nt: TGCAGTGCTACCCAGGCTGAAGCTTTCTTT; CDR3aa: CSATQAEAFF
v_gene: TRBV7-9; abundance: NA; j_gene: TRBJ1-2; d_gene: NA; CDR3nt: TGTGCCAGCAGCTTACCCGGGGACTATGGCTACACCTTC; CDR3aa: CASSLPGDYGYTF
v_gene: TRBV7-9; abundance: once; j_gene: TRBJ1-2; d_gene: NA; CDR3nt: TGTGCCAGCAGCTCAGCCGGGGGGCGGGATGGCTACACCTTC; CDR3aa: CASSSAGGRDGYTF
v_gene: TRBV5-1; abundance: NA; j_gene: TRBJ1-6; d_gene: TRBD1; CDR3nt: TGCGCCAGCAGCCGCGACAGGGGGCAGGGGGGTTCACCCCTCCACTTT; CDR3aa: CASSRDRGQGGSPLHF
v_gene: TRBV7-8; abundance: NA; j_gene: TRBJ2-3; d_gene: NA; CDR3nt: TGTGCCAGCAGCTACCAGACTGATGTTACGCAGTATTTT; CDR3aa: CASSYQTDVTQYF
v_gene: TRBV7-9; abundance: NA; j_gene: TRBJ1-1; d_gene: TRBD1; CDR3nt: TGTGCCAGCAGCTTAGCGCAGACAGGGCCTGAAGCTTTCTTT; CDR3aa: CASSLAQTGPEAFF
v_gene: TRBV14; abundance: NA; j_gene: TRBJ2-3; d_gene: NA; CDR3nt: TGTGCCAGCAGCCAAACCGACAGGATAAAGCAGTATTTT; CDR3aa: CASSQTDRIKQYF
v_gene: TRBV7-8; abundance: NA; j_gene: TRBJ2-4; d_gene: NA; CDR3nt: TGTGCCAGCAGCTGGGGATATCCGGGGGAAAACATAGCCAAAAACATTCAGTACTTC; CDR3aa: CASSWGYPGENIAKNIQYF
v_gene: TRBV28; abundance: NA; j_gene: TRBJ2-7; d_gene: TRBD1; CDR3nt: TGTGCCAGCCGGATGTCGGACAGGGGTTTCTACGAGCAGTACTTC; CDR3aa: CASRMSDRGFYEQYF
v_gene: TRBV4-1; abundance: NA; j_gene: TRBJ2-7; d_gene: TRBD2; CDR3nt: TGCGCCAGCAGCCATTCTACCCCCGGACTAGCGGGAACCTACGAGCAGTACTTC; CDR3aa: CASSHSTPGLAGTYEQYF
v_gene: TRBV5-1; abundance: NA; j_gene: TRBJ2-1; d_gene: TRBD1; CDR3nt: TGCGCCAGCAGCGCCCTGGGACAGATCTACAATGAGCAGTTCTTC; CDR3aa: CASSALGQIYNEQFF
v_gene: TRBV5-6; abundance: NA; j_gene: TRBJ1-3; d_gene: NA; CDR3nt: TGTGCCAGCAGCACCTCCACGGGGAGGGACTCTGGAAACACCATATATTTT; CDR3aa: CASSTSTGRDSGNTIYF
v_gene: TRBV28; abundance: NA; j_gene: TRBJ2-1; d_gene: NA; CDR3nt: TGTGCCAGCATATTGGTCGGGAGATCCTACAATGAGCAGTTCTTC; CDR3aa: CASILVGRSYNEQFF
v_gene: TRBV18; abundance: NA; j_gene: TRBJ2-2; d_gene: NA; CDR3nt: TGTGCCAGCTCACGGCAGGGCGACGCGAACACCGGGGAGCTGTTTTTT; CDR3aa: CASSRQGDANTGELFF
v_gene: TRBV15; abundance: NA; j_gene: TRBJ1-5; d_gene: NA; CDR3nt: TGTGCCACCAGCAGAGGGGGCCAGACAGGAGGCAATCAGCCCCAGCATTTT; CDR3aa: CATSRGGQTGGNQPQHF
v_gene: TRBV5-1; abundance: NA; j_gene: TRBJ2-3; d_gene: NA; CDR3nt: TGCGCCAGCAGCTGGGTGGGGGGGCCCACAGATACGCAGTATTTT; CDR3aa: CASSWVGGPTDTQYF
v_gene: TRBV5-1; abundance: once; j_gene: TRBJ2-2; d_gene: NA; CDR3nt: TGCGCCAGCAGCTTCGGGGTATCGACGGGGAACACCGGGGAGCTGTTTTTT; CDR3aa: CASSFGVSTGNTGELFF
v_gene: TRBV6-1; abundance: once; j_gene: TRBJ1-5; d_gene: NA; CDR3nt: TGTGCCAGCAGCCCGCTAGCGGGGGGCAATCAGCCCCAGCATTTT; CDR3aa: CASSPLAGGNQPQHF
v_gene: TRBV19; abundance: NA; j_gene: TRBJ2-5; d_gene: TRBD2; CDR3nt: TGTGCCAGTACTGGGACTAGCCGAGAGACCCAGTACTTC; CDR3aa: CASTGTSRETQYF